This TCR beta chain is from a study of T cells in narcolepsy. Only one count was recorded for this clone. This CDR3 comprises 13 residues. Germline assignment: CDR1 GTSNPN and CDR2 SVGIG (reference sequence). The ends were cut back, 3 bases at V and 7 bases at J, with 15 bases in the middle. Some clones are missing from TCRdb's copy, which holds only in-frame ones; the method was immunoSEQ multiplex PCR. The table includes 7,700 or so clones, about 56% detected once. V is TRBV30 and J is TRBJ1-1; D call uncertain. Sequenced: CD45RA- memory CD8+ T cells from PBMCs. This clonotype was sampled from a human donor with narcolepsy. The DNA for the CDR3 is TGTGCCTGGAGCCCTTGGGCCGGTAATGAAGCTTTCTTT. Its translation is CAWSPWAGNEAFF.